This TCR beta chain is drawn from a study of CXCR3-negative and CXCR3-positive naive CD8 T cells. As regards this clonotype: Its antigen is unidentified.

Sorting yielded triplicates of 300,000 to 350,000 cells for each CD8+ T cell subset. The germline gives CDR1 MDHEN, CDR2 SYDVKM. The CDR3 covers 15 residues. Findings and limits, study-wide: TRB CDR3 properties served as the basis for inferring TCR strength, and surface CD5 was comparable between naive subsets. The study found comparably high diversity in both naive subsets and much lower diversity in memory CD8+ cells.

With UMI labels, 5' RACE was used to prepare the TRB cDNA libraries. TCRdb re-analyzed the 5' RACE reads; it lists each CDR3 protein once, without DNA. The sample table sets out about 30,000 distinct CDR3 sequences. The chain joins TRBV28 to TRBJ2-1; TCRdb names TRBD1, which stays unverified in the absence of DNA. Sample: memory CD8+ T cells from blood. The TCR originated in a human donor in good health. Some clones in this sample may be carry-over from other donors' samples. This chain's CDR3 is CASSPQGVGYNEQFF.